The next 7 T cell receptor beta chains were all read from a single sample in a study of T cells in women clearing cervical HPV infection. The table came from immunoSEQ multiplex PCR; TCRdb's copy has only in-frame clones and leaves some out. The sample has around 35,000 clones, and its top ten clones hold more than 1.3%. Input material: blood buffy coat. The receptors stem from a woman between 18 and 69 years old with a cervical HPV16 infection that either progressed to CIN3+ or cleared (not recorded which).

To note about this clone: The read halts 3 residues ahead of the CDR3 end, with the missing end drawn from the germline J gene. The chain carries TRBV7-2 and TRBJ2-7, with a possible D match to TRBD2 (5 bases). The CDR3 sequence is 15 residues long. The germline V and J ends were trimmed by 6 bases and 0 bases, with 15 bases remaining between them. Per germline, CDR1 SGHTA and CDR2 FQGNSA. This CDR3 is CASSLARRSSYEQYF. The CDR3 DNA, read in part, is TGTGCCAGCAGTCTAGCCCGACGGAGCTCCTACGAG.

About this clone: The DNA ends 3 residues before the CDR3 does, and the rest of the CDR3 is filled in from the germline J gene. The V call is TRBV10-1, the J call TRBJ2-2; 9 positions agree with TRBD1. The CDR3 consists of 14 residues. The germline gives CDR1 WNHNN, CDR2 SYGVQD (reference sequence). The J segment lost 2 bases and the V segment lost 10 bases, leaving 5 bases of the junction unmatched. The DNA read from the CDR3 is TGCGCCACCGGGACAGGGATCAACACCGGGGAG. This sequence encodes CATGTGINTGE. The entire CDR3 is CATGTGINTGELFF.

To note about this clone: Sequencing ends 3 residues short of the CDR3 end; the germline J gene provides the rest. The chain joins TRBV11-2 to TRBJ1-2; 7 nucleotides line up with TRBD1. Germline loops: CDR1 SGHAT, CDR2 FQNNGV. Trimming at V came to 1 base and at J to 4 bases, leaving 6 bases not matched to a gene. This CDR3 has 15 residues. CDR3 DNA, as far as it was read: TGTGCCAGCAGCTTAGGGGACAGTGGCTCCTATGGC. Translation: CASSLGDSGSYG. Given in full, the CDR3 is CASSLGDSGSYGYTF.

As to this clone: From the germline J gene comes the end of the CDR3, since the read stops 3 residues before it. The V gene is TRBV5-1, the J gene TRBJ2-1, with a tentative D call TRBD2 (6 bases). Germline values: CDR1 SGHRS, CDR2 YFSETQ. With 3 bases removed from V and 8 bases from J, the gap between germline ends came to 9 bases. CDR3 length equals 12 residues. CDR3 amino acids: CASSWRGYEQFF. The part of the CDR3 DNA that was read is TGCGCCAGCAGCTGGAGGGGCTATGAG.

In regard to this clone: The CDR3 goes on 3 residues after the read ends, and that part is filled in from the germline J gene. The gene calls are TRBV7-3 and TRBJ2-1; D is perhaps TRBD1 (5 bases). The CDR3 has 17 residues. Germline values: CDR1 SGHTA, CDR2 FQGTGA. Between the trimmed V and J ends, which lost 6 bases and 3 bases, there was a span of 21 bases. This chain's CDR3 is CASSEYGPPDNYNEQFF. CDR3 DNA (partial): TGTGCCAGCAGTGAATATGGCCCTCCGGACAACTACAATGAG.

As concerns this clone: Read coverage stops 3 residues before the CDR3 terminus; the germline J gene supplies the remainder. This chain uses TRBV18 with TRBJ1-5; 7 bases are shared with TRBD1. Germline-derived CDR1 and CDR2 are KGHSH and LQKENI. V shed 5 bases, J shed 7 bases, and the junction held 8 bases outside the gene matches. The CDR3 is 14 residues long. CDR3 sequence reads: CASSSDRVTQPQHF. Partial CDR3 DNA: TGTGCCAGCTCAAGTGACAGGGTCACGCAGCCC.

Concerning this clone: The sequence runs out 3 residues before the end of the CDR3; the remainder is reconstructed from the germline J gene. V usage is TRBV7-2 and J usage is TRBJ1-4; weak D call: TRBD1 (6 bases). Germline loops: CDR1 SGHTA, CDR2 FQGNSA. This CDR3 is built from 15 residues. CDR3 bases read: TGTGCCAGCAGCACCGGGACAACCATGAAATCACCA. Encoded protein: CASSTGTTMKSP. The whole CDR3 sequence is CASSTGTTMKSPLFF.